The 15 T cell receptor beta chains below come from one sample, sequenced in a study of CXCR3-negative and CXCR3-positive naive CD8 T cells. Researchers prepared the TRB cDNA libraries using 5' RACE with UMI labels. No DNA is given; TCRdb re-called the 5' RACE reads and lists each CDR3 protein once. The table for this sample gives 69,000 or so distinct CDR3 sequences. Material for sequencing was naive CXCR3- CD8+ T cells from blood. Subset specified: CD45RO-CCR7+CD27+CD95- naive CD8+ T cells lacking CXCR3 (TNR3-). The receptors derive from a human donor in good health. Some clones in this sample may be carry-over from other donors' samples.

The chain couples TRBV5-1 to TRBJ1-6. Germline V gives CDR1 SGHRS, CDR2 YFSETQ. The CDR3 spans 15 residues. The CDR3 loop reads CASSLESSYNSPLHF. The whole variable domain, filled in from reference TRBV5-1 and TRBJ1-6, reads KAGVTQTPRYLIKTRGQQVTLSCSPISGHRSVSWYQQTPGQGLQFLFEYFSETQRNKGNFPGRFSGRQFSNSRSEMNVSTLELGDSALYLCASSLESSYNSPLHFGNGTRLTVT.

This chain links TRBV3-1 with TRBJ2-7; TCRdb selects TRBD1, and the lack of DNA leaves this call unchecked. CDR1 LGHDT and CDR2 YNNKEL come from the germline V gene (reference sequence). CDR3 length: 14 amino acids. CDR3 residues: CASSQGAGYDEQYF.

V and J are TRBV7-6 and TRBJ2-5; TCRdb calls TRBD1, which cannot be checked without DNA. The length of the CDR3 is 13 residues. Germline loops: CDR1 SGHVS, CDR2 FNYEAQ. CDR3 amino acids: CASIGGSGETQYF.

This chain joins TRBV19 and TRBJ2-7; TCRdb outputs TRBD1, but without DNA this stays unchecked. Germline V lookup: CDR1 LNHDA, CDR2 SQIVND (reference sequence). The CDR3 is made up of 15 amino acids. The chain's CDR3 is CASSTGQGLSYEQYF. Together with reference TRBV19 and TRBJ2-7, the CDR3 gives the full variable domain: DGGITQSPKYLFRKEGQNVTLSCEQNLNHDAMYWYRQDPGQGLRLIYYSQIVNDFQKGDIAEGYSVSREKKESFPLTVTSAQKNPTAFYLCASSTGQGLSYEQYFGPGTRLTVT.

The rearrangement links TRBV7-3 to TRBJ2-1; TCRdb's assignment of TRBD1 cannot be checked, as there is no DNA. Per the germline V gene, CDR1 is SGHTA and CDR2 is FQGTGA. The CDR3 totals 15 residues. The CDR3 reads CASSSGAGPYNEQFF.

The CDR3 protein is CASSISGGSNQPQHF. The rearrangement joins TRBV19 to TRBJ1-5; TCRdb returns TRBD1, unconfirmable since there is no DNA. Germline V gene data show CDR1 as LNHDA and CDR2 as SQIVND (reference sequence). The CDR3 spans 15 residues.

The chain carries TRBV12-3 or TRBV12-4 and TRBJ2-1; the D call of TRBD1 rests on TCRdb alone, since no DNA is present to check it. The CDR3 is 14 residues long. CDR3 amino acids: CASSLWDSGGEQFF.

The chain couples TRBV4-2 to TRBJ2-1; TCRdb returns TRBD2, unconfirmable since there is no DNA. The germline V gene has CDR1 LGHNA and CDR2 YNFKEQ. The CDR3 runs 15 residues. The CDR3 here is CASIGVAGAQGEQFF.

Here the CDR3 reads CASSHWDRSTDTQYF. The V call is TRBV5-1, the J call TRBJ2-3; no DNA is available, so the TRBD1 call from TCRdb remains unchecked. The CDR3 is 15 residues long. CDR1 is SGHRS, CDR2 YFSETQ, per germline.

The chain links TRBV28 to TRBJ2-5; the TCRdb D gene call, TRBD2, has no DNA to confirm it. The CDR3 is made up of 18 amino acids. Germline assignment: CDR1 MDHEN and CDR2 SYDVKM. The CDR3 is CASSLTGLAGVYQETQYF. Using reference TRBV28 and TRBJ2-5 for the parts outside the CDR3, the full variable domain is DVKVTQSSRYLVKRTGEKVFLECVQDMDHENMFWYRQDPGLGLRLIYFSYDVKMKEKGDIPEGYSVSREKKERFSLILESASTNQTSMYLCASSLTGLAGVYQETQYFGPGTRLLVL.

This chain links TRBV29-1 with TRBJ1-2. The CDR3 has 13 residues. The germline gives CDR1 SQVTM, CDR2 ANQGSEA. CDR3 protein: CSVEARADYGYTF. The whole variable domain, remainder taken from reference TRBV29-1 and TRBJ1-2, is SAVISQKPSRDICQRGTSLTIQCQVDSQVTMMFWYRQQPGQSLTLIATANQGSEATYESGFVIDKFPISRPNLTFSTLTVSNMSPEDSSIYLCSVEARADYGYTFGSGTRLTVV.

V and J are TRBV29-1 and TRBJ2-2; with no DNA, the TCRdb D assignment of TRBD1 cannot be verified. CDR3 length equals 15 residues. Germline V gene sequence: CDR1 SQVTM, CDR2 ANQGSEA. The CDR3 region is CSVEVTGMGTGELFF.

The rearrangement joins TRBV7-9 to TRBJ1-1; the TCRdb D gene call, TRBD1, has no DNA to confirm it. This CDR3 contains 13 residues. Germline CDR1 is SEHNR and CDR2 is FQNEAQ (reference sequence). The CDR3 region is CASSPQGETEAFF. The whole variable domain, filled in from reference TRBV7-9 and TRBJ1-1, reads DTGVSQNPRHKITKRGQNVTFRCDPISEHNRLYWYRQTLGQGPEFLTYFQNEAQLEKSRLLSDRFSAERPKGSFSTLEIQRTEQGDSAMYLCASSPQGETEAFFGQGTRLTVV.

The chain is built from TRBV12-3 or TRBV12-4 and TRBJ1-5. The CDR3 loop spans 14 amino acids. The CDR3 sequence is CASNTRGGSQPQHF.

The chain uses TRBV10-3 and TRBJ2-2; TCRdb gives TRBD1 as the D gene, but with no DNA this cannot be confirmed. This CDR3 comprises 17 residues. Looked up from germline, CDR1 is ENHRY and CDR2 is SYGVKD. The CDR3 is CAISEPGTDKNTGELFF.